This T cell receptor beta chain is drawn from a study of blood T cells in healthy people across ages. Broader study findings: Samples with more naive T cells showed higher observed beta diversity. Estimated diversity across one million T cells was deemed an underestimate.

Per-sample yields of isolated PBMCs were at least 6.5 million. A second PCR, run for roughly 7 to 11 cycles, used a sample-barcoded 5' primer plus a J-beta primer mix. Each TCR beta cDNA got a 12-nucleotide random molecular identifier. TCRdb fed the 5' RACE reads into MiXCR, producing one record per CDR3 protein. Among 550,000 to 650,000 distinct CDR3 sequences, under 30% were seen once, and the ten largest hold 15% to 19%. Germline V lookup: CDR1 SGHKS, CDR2 YYEKEE (reference sequence). CDR3 length: 14 amino acids. V dropped 6 bases and J dropped 3; count of bases not matched to a gene: 8. This clonotype appeared many times. The antigen remains unidentified.

V is TRBV5-5 and J is TRBJ1-2, with 7 bases identical to TRBD1. The source of this sequence is a woman older than 75 in good health. The sequencing input was blood. The CDR3 sequence is CASTPRQGDYGYTF. The CDR3 nucleotides are TGTGCCAGCACCCCCAGGCAGGGGGACTATGGCTACACCTTC.